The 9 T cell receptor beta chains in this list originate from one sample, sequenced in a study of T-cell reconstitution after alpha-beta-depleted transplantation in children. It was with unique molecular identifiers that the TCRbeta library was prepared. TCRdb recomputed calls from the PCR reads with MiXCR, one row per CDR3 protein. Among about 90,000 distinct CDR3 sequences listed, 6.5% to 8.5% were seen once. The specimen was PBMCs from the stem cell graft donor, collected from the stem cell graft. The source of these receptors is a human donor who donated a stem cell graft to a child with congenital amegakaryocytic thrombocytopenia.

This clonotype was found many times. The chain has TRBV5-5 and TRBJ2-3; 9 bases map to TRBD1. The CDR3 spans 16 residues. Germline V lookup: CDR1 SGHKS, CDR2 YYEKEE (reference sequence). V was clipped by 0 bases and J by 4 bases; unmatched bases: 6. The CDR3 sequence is CASSLAQGALADTQYF. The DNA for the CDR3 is TGTGCCAGCAGCTTGGCACAGGGGGCGCTGGCAGATACGCAGTATTTT.

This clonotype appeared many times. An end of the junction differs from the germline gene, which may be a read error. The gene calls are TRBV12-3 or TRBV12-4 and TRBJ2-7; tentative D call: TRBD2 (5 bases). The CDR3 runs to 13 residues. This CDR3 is CASMPGLVYQQYF. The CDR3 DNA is TGTGCCAGCATGCCAGGACTCGTCTACCAGCAGTACTTC.

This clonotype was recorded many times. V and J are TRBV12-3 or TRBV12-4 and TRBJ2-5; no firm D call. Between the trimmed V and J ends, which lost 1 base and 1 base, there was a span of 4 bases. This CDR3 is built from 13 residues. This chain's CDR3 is CASSLGRQETQYF. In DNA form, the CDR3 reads TGTGCCAGCAGTTTAGGTCGCCAAGAGACCCAGTACTTC.

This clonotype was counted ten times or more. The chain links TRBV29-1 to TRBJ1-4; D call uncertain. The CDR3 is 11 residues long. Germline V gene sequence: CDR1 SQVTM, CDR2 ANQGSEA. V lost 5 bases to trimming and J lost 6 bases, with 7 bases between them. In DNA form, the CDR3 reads TGCAGCGTTAGGCCAGATGAAAAACTGTTTTTT. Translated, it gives CSVRPDEKLFF.

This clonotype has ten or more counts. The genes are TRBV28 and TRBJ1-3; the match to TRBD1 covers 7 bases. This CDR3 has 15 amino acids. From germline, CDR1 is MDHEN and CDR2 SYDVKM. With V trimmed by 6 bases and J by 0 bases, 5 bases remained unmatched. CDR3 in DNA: TGTGCCAGCAGGCTAGGGACAGCCTCTGGAAACACCATATATTTT. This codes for CASRLGTASGNTIYF.

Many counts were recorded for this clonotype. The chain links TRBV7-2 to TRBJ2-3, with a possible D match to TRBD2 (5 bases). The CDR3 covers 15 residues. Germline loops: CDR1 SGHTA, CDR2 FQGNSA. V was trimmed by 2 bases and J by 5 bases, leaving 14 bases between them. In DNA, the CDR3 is TGTGCCAGCAGCTTATTCGTTGAGGGAGAAGATACGCAGTATTTT. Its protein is CASSLFVEGEDTQYF.

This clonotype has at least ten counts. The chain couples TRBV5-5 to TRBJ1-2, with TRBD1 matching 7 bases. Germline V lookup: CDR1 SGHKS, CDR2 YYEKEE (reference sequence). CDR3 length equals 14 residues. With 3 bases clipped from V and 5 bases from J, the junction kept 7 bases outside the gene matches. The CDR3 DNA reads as TGTGCCAGCAGCTCACTGGGACAGAGTTATGGCTACACCTTC. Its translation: CASSSLGQSYGYTF.

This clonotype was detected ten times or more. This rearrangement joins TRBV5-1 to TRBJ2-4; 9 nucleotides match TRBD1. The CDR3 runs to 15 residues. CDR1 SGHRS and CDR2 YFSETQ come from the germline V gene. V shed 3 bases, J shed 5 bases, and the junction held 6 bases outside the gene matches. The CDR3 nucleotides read TGCGCCAGCAGCTCACAGGGGGCGATCGAAAACATTCAGTACTTC. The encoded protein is CASSSQGAIENIQYF.

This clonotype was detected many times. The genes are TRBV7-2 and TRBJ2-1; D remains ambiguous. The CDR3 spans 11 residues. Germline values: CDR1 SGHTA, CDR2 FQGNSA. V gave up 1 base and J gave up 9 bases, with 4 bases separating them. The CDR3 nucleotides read TGTGCCAGCAGCTTAGAGGGTGAGCAGTTCTTC. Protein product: CASSLEGEQFF.